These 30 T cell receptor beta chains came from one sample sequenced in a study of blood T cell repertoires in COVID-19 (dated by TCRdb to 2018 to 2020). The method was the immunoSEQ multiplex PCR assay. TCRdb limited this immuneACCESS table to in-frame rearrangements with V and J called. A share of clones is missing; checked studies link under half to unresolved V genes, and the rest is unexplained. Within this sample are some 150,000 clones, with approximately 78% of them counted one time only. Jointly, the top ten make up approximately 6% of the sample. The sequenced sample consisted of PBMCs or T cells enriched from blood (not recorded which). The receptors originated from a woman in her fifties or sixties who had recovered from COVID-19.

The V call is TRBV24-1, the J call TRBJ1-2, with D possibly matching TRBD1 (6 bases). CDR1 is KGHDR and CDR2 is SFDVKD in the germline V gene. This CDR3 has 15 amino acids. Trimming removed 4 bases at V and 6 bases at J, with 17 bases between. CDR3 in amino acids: CATSDPSGGQDGYTF. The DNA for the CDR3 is TGTGCCACCAGTGACCCCTCGGGGGGGCAGGATGGCTACACCTTC.

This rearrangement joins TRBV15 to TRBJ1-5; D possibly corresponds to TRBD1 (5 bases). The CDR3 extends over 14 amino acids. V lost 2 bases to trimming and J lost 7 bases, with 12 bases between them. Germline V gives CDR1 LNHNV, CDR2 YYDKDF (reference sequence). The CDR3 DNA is TGTGCCACCAGCAGAACGGGGGGGAGCCAGCCCCAGCATTTT. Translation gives CATSRTGGSQPQHF.

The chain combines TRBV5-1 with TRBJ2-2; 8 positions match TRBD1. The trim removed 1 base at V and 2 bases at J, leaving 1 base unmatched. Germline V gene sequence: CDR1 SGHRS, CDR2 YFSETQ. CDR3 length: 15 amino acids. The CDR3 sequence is CASSLTGGNTGELFF. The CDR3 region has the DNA TGCGCCAGCAGCTTGACAGGGGGTAACACCGGGGAGCTGTTTTTT.

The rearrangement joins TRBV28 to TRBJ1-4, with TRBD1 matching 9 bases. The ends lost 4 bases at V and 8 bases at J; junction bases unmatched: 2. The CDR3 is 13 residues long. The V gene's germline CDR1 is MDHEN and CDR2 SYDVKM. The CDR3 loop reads CASSSDRGEKLFF. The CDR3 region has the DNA TGTGCCAGCAGTTCGGACAGGGGCGAAAAACTGTTTTTT.

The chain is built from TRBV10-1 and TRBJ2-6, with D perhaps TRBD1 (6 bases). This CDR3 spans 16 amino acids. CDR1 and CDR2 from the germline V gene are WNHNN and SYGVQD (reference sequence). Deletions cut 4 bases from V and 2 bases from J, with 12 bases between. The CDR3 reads CASSGWTVPGANVLTF. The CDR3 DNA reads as TGCGCCAGCAGTGGCTGGACAGTCCCTGGGGCCAACGTCCTGACTTTC.

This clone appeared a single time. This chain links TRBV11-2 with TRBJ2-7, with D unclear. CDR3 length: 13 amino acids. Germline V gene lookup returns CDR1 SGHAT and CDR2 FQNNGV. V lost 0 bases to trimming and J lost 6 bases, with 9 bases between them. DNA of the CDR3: TGTGCCAGCAGCTTAGAACTGAGTTCCGAGCAGTACTTC. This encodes CASSLELSSEQYF.

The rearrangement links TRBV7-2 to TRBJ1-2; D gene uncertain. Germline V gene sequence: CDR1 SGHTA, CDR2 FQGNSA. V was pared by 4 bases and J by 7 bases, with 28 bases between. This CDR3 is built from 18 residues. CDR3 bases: TGTGCCAGCAGCTCCCGCCACGGAGGGTGGAAAGGCCCATTTGGCTACACCTTC. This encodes CASSSRHGGWKGPFGYTF.

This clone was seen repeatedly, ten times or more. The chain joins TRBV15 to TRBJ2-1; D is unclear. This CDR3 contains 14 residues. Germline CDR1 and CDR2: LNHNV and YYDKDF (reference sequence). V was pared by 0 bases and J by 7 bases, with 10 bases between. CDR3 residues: CATSREKLLNEQFF. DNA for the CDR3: TGTGCCACCAGCAGAGAAAAGCTCTTGAATGAGCAGTTCTTC.

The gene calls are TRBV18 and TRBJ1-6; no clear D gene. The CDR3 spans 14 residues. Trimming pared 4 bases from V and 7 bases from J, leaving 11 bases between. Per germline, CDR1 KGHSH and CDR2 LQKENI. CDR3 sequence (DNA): TGTGCCAGCTCACAAGGAGGGCTCAATTCACCCCTCCACTTT. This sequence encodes CASSQGGLNSPLHF.

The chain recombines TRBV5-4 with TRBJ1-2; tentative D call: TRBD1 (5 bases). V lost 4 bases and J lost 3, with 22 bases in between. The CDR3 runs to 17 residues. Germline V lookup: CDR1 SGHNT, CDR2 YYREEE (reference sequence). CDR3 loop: CASSHELNPSGYYGYTF. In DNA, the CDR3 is TGTGCCAGCAGCCACGAACTGAATCCTTCAGGGTACTATGGCTACACCTTC.

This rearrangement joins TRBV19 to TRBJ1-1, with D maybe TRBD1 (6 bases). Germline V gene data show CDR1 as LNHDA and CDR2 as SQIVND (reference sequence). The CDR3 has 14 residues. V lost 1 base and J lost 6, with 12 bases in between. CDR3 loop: CASSIGGPPSEAFF. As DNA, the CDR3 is TGTGCCAGTAGTATAGGGGGGCCCCCTTCTGAAGCTTTCTTT.

As DNA, the CDR3 is TGCGCCAGCAGCTCGTCAGTTAACACTGAAGCTTTCTTT. This codes for CASSSSVNTEAFF. V gene TRBV5-1 combines with J gene TRBJ1-1; D is unresolved. Trimming removed 3 bases at V and 2 bases at J, with 8 bases between. This CDR3 region has 13 residues. Germline loops: CDR1 SGHRS, CDR2 YFSETQ. The full variable domain, completed using reference TRBV5-1 and TRBJ1-1, is KAGVTQTPRYLIKTRGQQVTLSCSPISGHRSVSWYQQTPGQGLQFLFEYFSETQRNKGNFPGRFSGRQFSNSRSEMNVSTLELGDSALYLCASSSSVNTEAFFGQGTRLTVV.

In DNA, the CDR3 is TGTGCCAGCAGGATACAGGTGAACACTGAAGCTTTCTTT. Translating gives CASRIQVNTEAFF. The rearrangement uses TRBV2 and TRBJ1-1, with D perhaps TRBD1 (5 bases). The CDR3 extends over 13 amino acids. Germline V gene lookup returns CDR1 SNHLY and CDR2 FYNNEI. V lost 6 bases and J 0 bases, leaving 8 bases between the germline ends. The full variable domain, its missing parts supplied by reference TRBV2 and TRBJ1-1, is EPEVTQTPSHQVTQMGQEVILRCVPISNHLYFYWYRQILGQKVEFLVSFYNNEISEKSEIFDDQFSVERPDGSNFTLKIRSTKLEDSAMYFCASRIQVNTEAFFGQGTRLTVV.

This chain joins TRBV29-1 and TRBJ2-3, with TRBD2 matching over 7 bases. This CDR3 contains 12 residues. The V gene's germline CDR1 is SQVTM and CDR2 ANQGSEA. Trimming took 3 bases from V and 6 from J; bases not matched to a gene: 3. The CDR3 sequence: CSVDGGRDTQYF. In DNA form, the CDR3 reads TGCAGCGTTGACGGGGGGAGGGATACGCAGTATTTT.

The CDR3 spells CARSLRETQYF. The CDR3 DNA reads as TGTGCCAGAAGCTTGCGGGAGACCCAGTACTTC. The chain is built from TRBV5-3 and TRBJ2-5, with D unresolved. TRBV5-3 is an ORF, with its function uncertain. V lost 1 base, J lost 5 bases, and 3 bases lay in between. The CDR3 sequence is 11 residues long.

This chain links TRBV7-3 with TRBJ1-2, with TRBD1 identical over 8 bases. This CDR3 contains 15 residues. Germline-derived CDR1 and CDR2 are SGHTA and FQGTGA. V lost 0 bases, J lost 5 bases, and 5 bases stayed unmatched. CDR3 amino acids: CASSLTPGQEYGYTF. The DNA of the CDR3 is TGTGCCAGCAGCTTAACTCCGGGACAGGAGTATGGCTACACCTTC. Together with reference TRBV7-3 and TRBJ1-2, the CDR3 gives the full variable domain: GAGVSQTPSNKVTEKGKYVELRCDPISGHTALYWYRQSLGQGPEFLIYFQGTGAADDSGLPNDRFFAVRPEGSVSTLKIQRTERGDSAVYLCASSLTPGQEYGYTFGSGTRLTVV.

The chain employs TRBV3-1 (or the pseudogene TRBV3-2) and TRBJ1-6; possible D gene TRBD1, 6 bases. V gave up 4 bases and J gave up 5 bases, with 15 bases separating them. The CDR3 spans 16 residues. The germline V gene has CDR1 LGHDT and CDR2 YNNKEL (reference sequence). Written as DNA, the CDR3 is TGTGCCAGCAGCCCCATAAGAACAGGGCATAATTCACCCCTCCACTTT. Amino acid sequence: CASSPIRTGHNSPLHF.

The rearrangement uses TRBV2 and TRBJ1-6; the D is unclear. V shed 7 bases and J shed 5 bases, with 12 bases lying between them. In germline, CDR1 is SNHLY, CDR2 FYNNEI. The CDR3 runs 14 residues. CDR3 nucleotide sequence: TGTGCCAGCACCGAGGTAGGAGATAATTCACCCCTCCACTTT. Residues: CASTEVGDNSPLHF.

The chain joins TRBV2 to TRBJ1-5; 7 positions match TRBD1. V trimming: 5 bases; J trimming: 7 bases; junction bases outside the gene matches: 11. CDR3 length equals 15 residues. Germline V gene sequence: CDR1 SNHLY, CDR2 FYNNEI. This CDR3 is CASSWAGTVEQPQHF. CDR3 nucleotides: TGTGCCAGCAGTTGGGCCGGGACAGTCGAACAGCCCCAGCATTTT.

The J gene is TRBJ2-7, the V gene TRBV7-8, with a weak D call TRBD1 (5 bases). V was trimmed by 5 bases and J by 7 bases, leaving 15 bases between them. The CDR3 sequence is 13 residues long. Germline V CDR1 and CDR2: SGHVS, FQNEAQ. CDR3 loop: CASSRESGLEQYF. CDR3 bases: TGTGCCAGCAGCAGAGAATCAGGGTTGGAGCAGTACTTC.

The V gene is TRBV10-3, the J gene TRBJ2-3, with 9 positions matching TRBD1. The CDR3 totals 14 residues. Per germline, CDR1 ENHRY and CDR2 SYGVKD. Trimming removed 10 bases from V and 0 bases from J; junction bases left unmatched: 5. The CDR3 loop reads CATNRGQSTDTQYF. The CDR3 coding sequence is TGTGCCACAAACAGGGGGCAAAGCACAGATACGCAGTATTTT.

The CDR3 loop is CASSLGPSTATNEKLFF. The CDR3, as DNA: TGTGCCAGCAGCTTAGGCCCCTCGACAGCAACTAATGAAAAACTGTTTTTT. The rearrangement joins TRBV7-6 to TRBJ1-4; D is perhaps TRBD1 (5 bases). The CDR3 is 17 residues long. Germline V gives CDR1 SGHVS, CDR2 FNYEAQ. With 1 base removed from V and 0 bases from J, the gap between germline ends came to 12 bases.

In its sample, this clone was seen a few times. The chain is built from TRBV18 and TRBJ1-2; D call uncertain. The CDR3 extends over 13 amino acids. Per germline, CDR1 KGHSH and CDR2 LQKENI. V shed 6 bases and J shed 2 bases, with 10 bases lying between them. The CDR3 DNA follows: TGTGCCAGCTCCCCGACTGTGAACTATGGCTACACCTTC. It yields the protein CASSPTVNYGYTF.

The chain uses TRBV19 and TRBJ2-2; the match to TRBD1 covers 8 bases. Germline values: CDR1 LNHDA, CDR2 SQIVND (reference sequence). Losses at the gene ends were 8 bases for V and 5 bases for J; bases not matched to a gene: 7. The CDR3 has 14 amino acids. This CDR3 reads CASVDRAGTGELFF. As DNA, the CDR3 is TGTGCCAGTGTGGACAGGGCGGGGACCGGGGAGCTGTTTTTT.

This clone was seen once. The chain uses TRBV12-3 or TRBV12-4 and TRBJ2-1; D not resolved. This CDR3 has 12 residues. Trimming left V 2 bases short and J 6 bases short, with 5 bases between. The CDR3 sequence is CASSLTTNEQFF. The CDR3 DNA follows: TGTGCCAGCAGTTTAACAACCAATGAGCAGTTCTTC.

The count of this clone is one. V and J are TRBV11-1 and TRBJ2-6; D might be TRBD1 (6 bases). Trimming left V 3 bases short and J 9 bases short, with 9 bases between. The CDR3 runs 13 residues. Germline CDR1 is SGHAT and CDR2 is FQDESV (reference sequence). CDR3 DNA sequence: TGTGCCAGCAGCTTGGGCAGGGGCAACGTCCTGACTTTC. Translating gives CASSLGRGNVLTF.

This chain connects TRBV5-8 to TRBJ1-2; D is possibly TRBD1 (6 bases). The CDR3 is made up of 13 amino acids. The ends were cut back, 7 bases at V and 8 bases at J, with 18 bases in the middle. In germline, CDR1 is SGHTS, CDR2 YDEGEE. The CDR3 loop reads CASPPTGSEGYTF. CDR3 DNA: TGTGCCAGCCCCCCGACAGGCTCGGAGGGCTACACCTTC.

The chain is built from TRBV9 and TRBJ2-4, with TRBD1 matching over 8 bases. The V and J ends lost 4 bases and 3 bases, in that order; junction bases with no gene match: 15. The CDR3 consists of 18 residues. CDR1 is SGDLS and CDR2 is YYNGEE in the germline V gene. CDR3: CASSPHPGPTGGKNIQYF. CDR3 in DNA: TGTGCCAGCAGCCCCCATCCGGGCCCTACAGGGGGCAAAAACATTCAGTACTTC. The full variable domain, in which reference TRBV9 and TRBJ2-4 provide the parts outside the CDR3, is DSGVTQTPKHLITATGQRVTLRCSPRSGDLSVYWYQQSLDQGLQFLIQYYNGEERAKGNILERFSAQQFPDLHSELNLSSLELGDSALYFCASSPHPGPTGGKNIQYFGAGTRLSVL.

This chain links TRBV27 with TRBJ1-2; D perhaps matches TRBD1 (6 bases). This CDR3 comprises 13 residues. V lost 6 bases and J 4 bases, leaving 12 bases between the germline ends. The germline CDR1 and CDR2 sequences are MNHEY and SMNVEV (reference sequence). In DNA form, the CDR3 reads TGTGCCAGCAGACCGACAGGCCGCTATGGCTACACCTTC. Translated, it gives CASRPTGRYGYTF.

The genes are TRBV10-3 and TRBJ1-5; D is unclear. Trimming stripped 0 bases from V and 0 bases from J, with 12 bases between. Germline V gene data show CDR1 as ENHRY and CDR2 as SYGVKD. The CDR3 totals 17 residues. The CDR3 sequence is CAISESRAANSNQPQHF. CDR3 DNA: TGTGCCATCAGTGAGTCGAGGGCAGCTAATAGCAATCAGCCCCAGCATTTT.